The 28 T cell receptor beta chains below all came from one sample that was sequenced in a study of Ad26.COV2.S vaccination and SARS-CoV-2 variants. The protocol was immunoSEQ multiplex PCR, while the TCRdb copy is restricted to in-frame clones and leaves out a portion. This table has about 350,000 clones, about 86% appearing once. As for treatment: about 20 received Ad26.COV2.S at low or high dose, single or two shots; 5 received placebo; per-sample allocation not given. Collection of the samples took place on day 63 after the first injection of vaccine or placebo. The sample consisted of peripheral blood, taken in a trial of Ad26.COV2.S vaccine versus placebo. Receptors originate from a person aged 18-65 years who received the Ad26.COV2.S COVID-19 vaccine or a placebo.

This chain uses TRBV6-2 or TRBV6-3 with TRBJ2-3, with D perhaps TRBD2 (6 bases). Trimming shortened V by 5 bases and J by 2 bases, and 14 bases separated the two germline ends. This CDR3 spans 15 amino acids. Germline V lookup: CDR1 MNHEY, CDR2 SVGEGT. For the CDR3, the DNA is TGTGCCAGCAGTACGCCGGGACTTTACACAGATACGCAGTATTTT. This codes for CASSTPGLYTDTQYF.

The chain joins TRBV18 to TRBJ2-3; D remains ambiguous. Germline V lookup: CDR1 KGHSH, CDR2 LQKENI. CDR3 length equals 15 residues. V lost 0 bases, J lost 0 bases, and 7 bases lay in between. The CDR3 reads CASSPPLASTDTQYF. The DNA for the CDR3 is TGTGCCAGCTCACCACCGCTGGCTAGCACAGATACGCAGTATTTT.

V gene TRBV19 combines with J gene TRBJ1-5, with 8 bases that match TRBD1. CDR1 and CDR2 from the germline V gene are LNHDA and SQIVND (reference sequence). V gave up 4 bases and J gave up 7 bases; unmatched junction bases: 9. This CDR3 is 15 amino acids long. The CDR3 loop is CASSTSQGAQQPQHF. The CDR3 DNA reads TGTGCCAGTAGTACCTCTCAGGGGGCTCAGCAGCCCCAGCATTTT.

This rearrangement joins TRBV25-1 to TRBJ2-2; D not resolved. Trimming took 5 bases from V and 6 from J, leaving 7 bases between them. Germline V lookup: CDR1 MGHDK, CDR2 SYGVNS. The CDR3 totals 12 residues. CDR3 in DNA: TGTGCCAGCAGTAGTAGGGCCGGGGAGCTGTTTTTT. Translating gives CASSSRAGELFF.

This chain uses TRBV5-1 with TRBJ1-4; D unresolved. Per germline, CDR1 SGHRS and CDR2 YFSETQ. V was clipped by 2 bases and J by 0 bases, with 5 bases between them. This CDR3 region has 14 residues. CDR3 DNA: TGCGCCAGCAGCTTTACCTCAACTAATGAAAAACTGTTTTTT. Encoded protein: CASSFTSTNEKLFF. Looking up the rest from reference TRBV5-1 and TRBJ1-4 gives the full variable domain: KAGVTQTPRYLIKTRGQQVTLSCSPISGHRSVSWYQQTPGQGLQFLFEYFSETQRNKGNFPGRFSGRQFSNSRSEMNVSTLELGDSALYLCASSFTSTNEKLFFGSGTQLSVL.

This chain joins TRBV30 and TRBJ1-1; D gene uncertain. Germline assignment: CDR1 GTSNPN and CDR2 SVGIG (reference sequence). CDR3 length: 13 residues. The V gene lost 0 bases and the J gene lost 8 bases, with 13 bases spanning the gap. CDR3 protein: CAWSVRFGREAFF. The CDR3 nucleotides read TGTGCCTGGAGTGTACGCTTCGGCAGGGAAGCTTTCTTT. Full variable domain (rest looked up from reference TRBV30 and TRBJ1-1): SQTIHQWPATLVQPVGSPLSLECTVEGTSNPNLYWYRQAAGRGLQLLFYSVGIGQISSEVPQNLSASRPQDRQFILSSKKLLLSDSGFYLCAWSVRFGREAFFGQGTRLTVV.

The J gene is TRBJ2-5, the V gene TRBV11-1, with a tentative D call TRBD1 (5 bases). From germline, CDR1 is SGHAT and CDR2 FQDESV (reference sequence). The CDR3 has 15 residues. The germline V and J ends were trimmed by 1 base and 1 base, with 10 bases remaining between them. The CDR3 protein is CASSLGGRGQETQYF. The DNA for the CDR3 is TGTGCCAGCAGCTTAGGGGGTAGGGGCCAAGAGACCCAGTACTTC.

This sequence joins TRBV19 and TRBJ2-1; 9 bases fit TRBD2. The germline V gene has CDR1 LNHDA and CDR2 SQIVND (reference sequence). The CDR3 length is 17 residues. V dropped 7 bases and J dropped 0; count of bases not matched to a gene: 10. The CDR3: CASTVTSGLHSYNEQFF. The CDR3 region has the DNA TGTGCCAGTACAGTGACTAGCGGACTCCACTCCTACAATGAGCAGTTCTTC.

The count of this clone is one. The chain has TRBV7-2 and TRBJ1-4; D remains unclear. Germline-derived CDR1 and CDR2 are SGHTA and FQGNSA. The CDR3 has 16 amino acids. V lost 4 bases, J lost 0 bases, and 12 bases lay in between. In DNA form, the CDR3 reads TGTGCCAGCAGCTCTGGTATCAGAACAACTAATGAAAAACTGTTTTTT. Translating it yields CASSSGIRTTNEKLFF.

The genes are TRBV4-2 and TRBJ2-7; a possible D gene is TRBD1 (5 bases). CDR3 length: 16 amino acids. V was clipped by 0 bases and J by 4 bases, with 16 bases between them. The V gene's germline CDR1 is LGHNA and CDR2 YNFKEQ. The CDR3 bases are TGTGCCAGCAGCCAAGATTTCAGGGTGACTCAGTACGAGCAGTACTTC. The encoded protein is CASSQDFRVTQYEQYF.

The CDR3, as DNA: TGTGCCAGCAGTTACTCGAATGTCAGGAGTTCGGGTGTGAACACTGAAGCTTTCTTT. It translates to CASSYSNVRSSGVNTEAFF. The chain employs TRBV6-2 or TRBV6-3 and TRBJ1-1; D is undetermined. This CDR3 comprises 19 residues. Germline V lookup: CDR1 MNHEY, CDR2 SVGEGT. The V end lost 0 bases, the J end lost 0 bases, and 20 bases lay between the germline ends.

CDR3 region: CASSSDTLYSPLHF. In DNA, the CDR3 is TGTGCCAGCAGCTCGGACACCCTTTATTCACCCCTCCACTTT. The chain joins TRBV7-6 to TRBJ1-6; possible D gene TRBD1, 5 bases. The CDR3 consists of 14 residues. The V end lost 4 bases, the J end lost 8 bases, and 12 bases lay between the germline ends. Germline CDR1 is SGHVS and CDR2 is FNYEAQ.

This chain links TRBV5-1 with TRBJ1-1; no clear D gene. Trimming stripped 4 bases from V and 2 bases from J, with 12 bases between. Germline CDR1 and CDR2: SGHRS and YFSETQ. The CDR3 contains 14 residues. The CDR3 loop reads CASSRLPDNTEAFF. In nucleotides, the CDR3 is TGCGCCAGCAGCCGCCTACCTGATAACACTGAAGCTTTCTTT.

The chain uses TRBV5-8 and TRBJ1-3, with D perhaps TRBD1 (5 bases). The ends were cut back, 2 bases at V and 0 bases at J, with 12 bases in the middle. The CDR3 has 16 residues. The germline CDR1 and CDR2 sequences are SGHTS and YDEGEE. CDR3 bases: TGTGCCAGCAGCTTCATTTCTGGGGGCTCTGGAAACACCATATATTTT. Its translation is CASSFISGGSGNTIYF. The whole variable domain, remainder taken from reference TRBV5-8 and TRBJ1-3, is EAGVTQSPTHLIKTRGQQATLRCSPISGHTSVYWYQQALGLGLQFLLWYDEGEERNRGNFPPRFSGRQFPNYSSELNVNALELEDSALYLCASSFISGGSGNTIYFGEGSWLTVV.

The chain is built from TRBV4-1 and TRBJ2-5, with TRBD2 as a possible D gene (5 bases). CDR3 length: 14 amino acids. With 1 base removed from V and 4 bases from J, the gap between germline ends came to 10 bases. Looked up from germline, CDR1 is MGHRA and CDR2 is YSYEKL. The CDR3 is CASSQVERVETQYF. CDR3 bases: TGCGCCAGCAGCCAAGTTGAGAGGGTAGAGACCCAGTACTTC.

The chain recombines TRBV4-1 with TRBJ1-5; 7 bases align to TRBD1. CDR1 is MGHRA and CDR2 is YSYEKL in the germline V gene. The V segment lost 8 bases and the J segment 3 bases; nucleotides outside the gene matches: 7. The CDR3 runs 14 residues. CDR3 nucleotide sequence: TGCGCCAGCGGGCGACAGGGTACCAATCAGCCCCAGCATTTT. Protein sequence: CASGRQGTNQPQHF.

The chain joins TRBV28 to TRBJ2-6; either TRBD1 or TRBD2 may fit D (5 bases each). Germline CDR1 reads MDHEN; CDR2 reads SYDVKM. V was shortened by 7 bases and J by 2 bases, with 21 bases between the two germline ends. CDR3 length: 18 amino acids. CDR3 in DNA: TGTGCCAGCATACCCGGGGCCCTCGGGGCGGCTGGGGCCAACGTCCTGACTTTC. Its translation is CASIPGALGAAGANVLTF. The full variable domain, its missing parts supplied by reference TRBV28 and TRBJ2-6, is DVKVTQSSRYLVKRTGEKVFLECVQDMDHENMFWYRQDPGLGLRLIYFSYDVKMKEKGDIPEGYSVSREKKERFSLILESASTNQTSMYLCASIPGALGAAGANVLTFGAGSRLTVL.

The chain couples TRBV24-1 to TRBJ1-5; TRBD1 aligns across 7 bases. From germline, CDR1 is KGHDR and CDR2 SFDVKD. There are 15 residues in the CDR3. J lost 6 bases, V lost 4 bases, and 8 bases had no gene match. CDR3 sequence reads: CATSEGKAGGQPQHF. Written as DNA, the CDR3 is TGTGCCACCAGTGAGGGTAAGGCAGGGGGTCAGCCCCAGCATTTT.

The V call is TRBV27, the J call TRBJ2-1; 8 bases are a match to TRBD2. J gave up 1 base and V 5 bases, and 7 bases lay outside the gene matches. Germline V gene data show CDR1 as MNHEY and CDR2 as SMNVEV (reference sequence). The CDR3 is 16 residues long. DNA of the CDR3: TGTGCCAGCAGTGAACCAGCGGGAGATTCCTACAATGAGCAGTTCTTC. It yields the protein CASSEPAGDSYNEQFF.

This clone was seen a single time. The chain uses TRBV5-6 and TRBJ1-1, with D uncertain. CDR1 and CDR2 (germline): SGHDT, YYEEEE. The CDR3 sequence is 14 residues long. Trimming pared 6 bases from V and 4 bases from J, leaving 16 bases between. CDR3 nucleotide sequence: TGTGCCAGCACCAAGGGAAACTGGGGCACTGAAGCTTTCTTT. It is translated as CASTKGNWGTEAFF.

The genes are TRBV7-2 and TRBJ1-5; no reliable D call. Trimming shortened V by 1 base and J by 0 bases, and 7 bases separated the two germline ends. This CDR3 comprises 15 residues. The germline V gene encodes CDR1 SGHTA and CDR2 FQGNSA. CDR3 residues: CASSLDRPSNQPQHF. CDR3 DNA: TGTGCCAGCAGCTTAGACAGACCTAGCAATCAGCCCCAGCATTTT.

In DNA, the CDR3 is TGTGCCACCAGTGACAAGACTAGCGGGAGGAACACAGATACGCAGTATTTT. Translating gives CATSDKTSGRNTDTQYF. The V and J genes are TRBV24-1 and TRBJ2-3, with 13 bases lining up with TRBD2. Trimming removed 4 bases from V and 2 bases from J; junction bases left unmatched: 5. Germline loops: CDR1 KGHDR, CDR2 SFDVKD. The CDR3 spans 17 residues.

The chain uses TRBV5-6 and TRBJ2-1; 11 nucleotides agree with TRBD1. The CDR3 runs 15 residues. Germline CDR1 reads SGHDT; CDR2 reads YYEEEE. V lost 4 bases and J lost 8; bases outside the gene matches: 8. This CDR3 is CASSVGQGALDEQFF. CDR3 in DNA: TGTGCCAGCAGCGTCGGACAGGGGGCTTTGGATGAGCAGTTCTTC.

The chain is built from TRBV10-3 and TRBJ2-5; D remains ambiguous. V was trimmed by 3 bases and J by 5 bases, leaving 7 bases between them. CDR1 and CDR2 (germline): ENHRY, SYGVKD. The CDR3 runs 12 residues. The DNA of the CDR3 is TGTGCCATCAGTGACCCCTCGGAGACCCAGTACTTC. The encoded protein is CAISDPSETQYF.

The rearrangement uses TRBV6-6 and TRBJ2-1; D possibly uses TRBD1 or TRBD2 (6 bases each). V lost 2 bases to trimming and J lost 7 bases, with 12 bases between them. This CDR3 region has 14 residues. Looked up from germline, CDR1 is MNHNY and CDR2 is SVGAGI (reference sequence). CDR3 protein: CASSYEGGTNEQFF. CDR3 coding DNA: TGTGCCAGCAGTTACGAAGGCGGGACAAATGAGCAGTTCTTC.

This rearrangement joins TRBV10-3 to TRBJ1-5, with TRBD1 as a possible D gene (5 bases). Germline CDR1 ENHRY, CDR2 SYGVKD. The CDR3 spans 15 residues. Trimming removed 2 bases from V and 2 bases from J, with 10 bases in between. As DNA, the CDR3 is TGTGCCATCAGTGAGGATGGGGCCGGCAATCAGCCCCAGCATTTT. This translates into CAISEDGAGNQPQHF.

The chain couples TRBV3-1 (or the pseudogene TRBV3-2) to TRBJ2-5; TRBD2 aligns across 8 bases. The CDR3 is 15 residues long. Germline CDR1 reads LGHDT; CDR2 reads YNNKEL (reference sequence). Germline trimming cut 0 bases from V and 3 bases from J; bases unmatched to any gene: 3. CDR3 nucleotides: TGTGCCAGCAGCCAAGATAGAGCGGGGGAAGAGACCCAGTACTTC. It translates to CASSQDRAGEETQYF.

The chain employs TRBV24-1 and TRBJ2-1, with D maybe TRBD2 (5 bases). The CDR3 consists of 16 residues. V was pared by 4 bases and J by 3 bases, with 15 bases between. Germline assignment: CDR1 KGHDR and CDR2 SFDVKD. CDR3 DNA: TGTGCCACCAGTGACCGTAGCGTAAATTTCTACAATGAGCAGTTCTTC. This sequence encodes CATSDRSVNFYNEQFF.